These T cell receptor beta chains were read from a single sample in a study of blood T cell repertoires in COVID-19. This table comes from immunoSEQ multiplex PCR, and its TCRdb copy is limited to in-frame clones, with some not included. Of some 150,000 clones in the sample, approximately 84% were seen once. The specimen sequenced was peripheral blood. The source is a human donor in a cohort sampled during active COVID-19. Both conserved end residues are part of each CDR3. The D gene is left open where the match is weak. Size is omitted from some rows. Given values are once, few, many or a class for expanded clones.

j_call,d_call,v_call,clone_size,cdr3_nt,cdr3_aa
TRBJ2-7,-,TRBV6-1,few,TGTGCCAGCAGTGAATGGGACAAGGGCGGGGGCCTTGGCGAGCAGTACTTC,CASSEWDKGGGLGEQYF
TRBJ2-3,-,TRBV7-9,-,TGTGCCAGCAGCTTAATAGGCACAGATACGCAGTATTTT,CASSLIGTDTQYF
TRBJ2-3,-,TRBV18,-,TGTGCCAGCTCACCACGTGGGGGGGCAGAAGATACGCAGTATTTT,CASSPRGGAEDTQYF
TRBJ1-6,TRBD1,TRBV10-3,-,TGTGCCATCAGTGAAACAACAGGGGGCAGTTCACCCCTCCACTTT,CAISETTGGSSPLHF
TRBJ2-1,TRBD1,TRBV13,-,TGTGCCAGCAGCTTTGAGGGGACAGGGGGGGTCTATGAGCAGTTCTTC,CASSFEGTGGVYEQFF
TRBJ2-1,TRBD2,TRBV18,-,TGTGCCAGCTCACCAGTAGGCGGGGGGGAGTCCCACAATGAGCAGTTCTTC,CASSPVGGGESHNEQFF
TRBJ1-3,-,TRBV7-9,-,TGTGCCAGCAGTTTTACCACCGGGATCTCTGGAAACACCATATATTTT,CASSFTTGISGNTIYF
TRBJ1-5,-,TRBV6-5,-,TGTGCCAGCAGCGCCCGGGGGAGCGATCAGCCCCAGCATTTT,CASSARGSDQPQHF
TRBJ1-4,-,TRBV9,-,TGTGCCAGCGGCGATTTTCCGGCTAATGAAAAACTGTTTTTT,CASGDFPANEKLFF
TRBJ1-1,-,TRBV11-1,-,TGTGCCAGCAGCTCGAAACCCTTGACAGCAAACACTGAAGCTTTCTTT,CASSSKPLTANTEAFF
TRBJ2-1,-,TRBV6-6,-,TGTGCCAGCAGTTTAGACAGTGGGGAGCAGTTCTTC,CASSLDSGEQFF
TRBJ2-5,TRBD1,TRBV10-3,-,TGTGCCATCAGTAGCCCGGGACAGCTCCAAGAGACCCAGTACTTC,CAISSPGQLQETQYF
TRBJ1-3,-,TRBV12-3/TRBV12-4,-,TGTGCCAGCACCGACCACAGGGTAGACACCATATATTTT,CASTDHRVDTIYF
TRBJ2-6,TRBD1,TRBV3-1/TRBV3-2,-,TGTGCCAGCAGCCGAAGGACAGGGGAGGGTAAAAGGGGTACTGGGGCCAACGTCCTGACTTTC,CASSRRTGEGKRGTGANVLTF
TRBJ2-7,-,TRBV3-1/TRBV3-2,few,TGTGCCAGCAGCCAATCCGGGTCTCTTTACGAGCAGTACTTC,CASSQSGSLYEQYF
TRBJ1-3,-,TRBV15,-,TGTGCCACCAGCAGAGTAACCTCGGTCGGGAACGGAAACACCATATATTTT,CATSRVTSVGNGNTIYF
TRBJ2-1,-,TRBV24-1,-,TGTGCCACCAGACAGCTCAATGAGCAGTTCTTC,CATRQLNEQFF
TRBJ1-2,-,TRBV29-1,-,TGCAGCGTTGAGGCGGATCTTTATGGCTACACCTTC,CSVEADLYGYTF
TRBJ1-5,TRBD1,TRBV6-5,-,TGTGCCAGCCGGACAGGGGGCGGTAGCAATCAGCCCCAGCATTTT,CASRTGGGSNQPQHF